This T cell receptor (beta chain) was observed in a study of human T cells and chemical hapten exposure. Study-level information: 2% DPC applied to a 2 cm by 2 cm arm area sensitized donors. Small pooled library volume differences mainly caused per-sample TCR yield variation.

The library put unique molecular identifiers onto individual cDNA molecules. Each CDR3 protein is one row after TCRdb ran MiXCR on the RACE reads. The sample shows 95,000 to 150,000 distinct CDR3 sequences, roughly an eighth of them seen only once. As to time point: patch test 1, 2 weeks after DPC sensitization. As for treatment: therapeutic diphenylcyclopropenone sensitization with weekly scalp DPC. Deletions cut 6 bases from V and 0 bases from J, with 14 bases between. The CDR3 has 16 residues. CDR1 and CDR2 (germline): MNHEY, SVGEGT. Overall study findings and caveats: Among TCRs, those above 1 in 1000 frequency were unaffected by DPC sensitization.

With regard to this clonotype: Its specificity is unknown.

Sequenced material: whole blood, taken in connection with sensitization to the hapten diphenylcyclopropenone (DPC). This TCR was recovered from a man aged 18 to 29 with alopecia areata. Some clones in this sample may be carry-over from other donors' samples. The J gene is TRBJ2-2, the V gene TRBV6-2 or TRBV6-3, with D tentatively TRBD2 (5 bases). This CDR3 reads CASSPGDDPNTGELFF. In nucleotides, the CDR3 is TGTGCCAGCAGCCCCGGGGATGACCCGAACACCGGGGAGCTGTTTTTT.